This TCR beta chain was recorded in a study of T cells after yellow fever vaccination. The study's findings and limits: The secondary response was weaker but peaked faster, day 5 versus 15. Clonotypes shared by both compartments, CD4 and CD8, made up a small share.

They built TCR cDNA with 5'RACE template switching, a step that put in a universal primer site and UMIs. MiXCR, applied by TCRdb to the 5' RACE reads, yields one record per CDR3 protein. The sample records about 240,000 distinct CDR3 sequences, 6.5% to 8.5% being singletons. This clonotype was counted many times. Its antigen is not known. The germline V gene encodes CDR1 SGHVS and CDR2 FNYEAQ. This CDR3 is 12 amino acids long. V lost 3 bases and J 4 bases, leaving 6 bases between the germline ends. The sequencing here drew on CD4+ T cells sorted from PBMCs, taken 15 days after the yellow fever booster vaccination. This clonotype was obtained from a man younger than 40 who received the YFV17D yellow fever vaccine. This rearrangement joins TRBV7-6 to TRBJ2-5; D is unclear. This chain's CDR3 is CASSLYGETQYF. The CDR3 DNA is TGTGCCAGCAGCTTGTACGGAGAGACCCAGTACTTC.